These 20 T cell receptor beta chains were sequenced from one sample in a study of T cells after yellow fever vaccination. MiXCR was run by TCRdb on the 5' RACE reads, yielding one entry per CDR3 protein. The sample consists of hundreds of thousands of distinct CDR3 sequences, 12% of them appearing once. The sample was CD4+ T cells sorted from PBMCs, taken 15 days after the yellow fever booster vaccination. The receptors come from a man between 18 and 29 years old who received the YFV17D yellow fever vaccine.

The V call is TRBV12-3 or TRBV12-4, the J call TRBJ1-5; 8 nucleotides agree with TRBD1. V was clipped by 7 bases and J by 6 bases; unmatched bases: 5. The CDR3 is 13 amino acids. The chain's CDR3 is CASIGQGGQPQHF. CDR3 coding DNA: TGTGCCAGCATCGGACAGGGTGGTCAGCCCCAGCATTTT.

The chain has TRBV12-3 or TRBV12-4 and TRBJ2-5; D gene unclear. The ends were cut back, 0 bases at V and 1 base at J, with 9 bases in the middle. The length of the CDR3 is 15 residues. The CDR3 is CASSLARPAQETQYF. The CDR3 coding sequence is TGTGCCAGCAGTTTAGCGCGGCCTGCCCAAGAGACCCAGTACTTC.

This chain connects TRBV7-2 to TRBJ2-3, with 8 bases matching TRBD2. The CDR3 has 14 residues. The trim removed 2 bases at V and 12 bases at J, leaving 10 bases unmatched. Germline CDR1 SGHTA, CDR2 FQGNSA. The CDR3 here is CASSLSVPGGPQYF. The CDR3 bases are TGTGCCAGCAGCTTAAGTGTCCCGGGGGGGCCTCAGTATTTT.

The rearrangement links TRBV2 to TRBJ2-1; D is undetermined. V gave up 4 bases and J gave up 2 bases, with 3 bases separating them. The CDR3 has 12 amino acids. The germline CDR1 and CDR2 sequences are SNHLY and FYNNEI. CDR3 nucleotides: TGTGCCAGCAGTGGACCCTACAATGAGCAGTTCTTC. It codes for CASSGPYNEQFF.

This clonotype has a count of ten or more. Written as DNA, the CDR3 is TGCGCCAGCAGCTTGGGGCCCGGGACAGGGGACACCGGGGAGCTGTTTTTT. Residues: CASSLGPGTGDTGELFF. The gene calls are TRBV5-1 and TRBJ2-2; 10 bases fit TRBD1. Trimming removed 0 bases from V and 3 bases from J; junction bases left unmatched: 5. The CDR3 is made up of 17 amino acids. In germline, CDR1 is SGHRS, CDR2 YFSETQ.

This clonotype showed up just a few times. The chain links TRBV6-2 or TRBV6-3 to TRBJ2-7; possible D gene TRBD2, 5 bases. Germline CDR1 reads MNHEY; CDR2 reads SVGEGT. The length of the CDR3 is 15 residues. The V and J ends lost 4 bases and 0 bases respectively, with 13 bases between them. The CDR3, as DNA: TGTGCCAGCAGTTCTAGTCACGCGGGCTCCTACGAGCAGTACTTC. Encoded protein: CASSSSHAGSYEQYF.

The chain couples TRBV12-3 or TRBV12-4 to TRBJ2-7; the D is unclear. V was trimmed by 3 bases and J by 3 bases, leaving 9 bases between them. The CDR3 contains 13 residues. The DNA of the CDR3 is TGTGCCAGCAGTTTCCTGGGTAACTACGAGCAGTACTTC. It codes for CASSFLGNYEQYF.

In its sample, this clonotype was seen a few times. The V call is TRBV12-3 or TRBV12-4, the J call TRBJ2-5, with TRBD2 as a possible D gene (5 bases). CDR3 length: 12 amino acids. The V and J ends lost 4 bases and 4 bases respectively, with 7 bases between them. This CDR3 reads CASSWAGETQYF. CDR3 nucleotide sequence: TGTGCCAGCAGTTGGGCGGGAGAGACCCAGTACTTC.

The rearrangement uses TRBV2 and TRBJ2-7; possibly TRBD1 for D (7 bases). Germline CDR1 reads SNHLY; CDR2 reads FYNNEI. V lost 0 bases to trimming and J lost 4 bases, with 19 bases between them. This CDR3 has 17 amino acids. In nucleotides, the CDR3 is TGTGCCAGCAGTGAAGCCGCCCTCGGCAGGGGGGATTACGAGCAGTACGTC. This gives the protein CASSEAALGRGDYEQYV.

V and J are TRBV27 and TRBJ2-2; D not resolved. The V and J ends lost 10 bases and 5 bases respectively, with 11 bases between them. CDR3 length: 12 amino acids. Germline assignment: CDR1 MNHEY and CDR2 SMNVEV (reference sequence). CDR3 in DNA: TGTGCCAACCGGGCGAGTACCGGGGAGCTGTTTTTT. It encodes CANRASTGELFF.

The chain links TRBV28 to TRBJ2-5; D is unclear. The germline CDR1 and CDR2 sequences are MDHEN and SYDVKM. V was pared by 5 bases and J by 1 base, with 14 bases between. The CDR3 length is 15 residues. CDR3 DNA: TGTGCCAGCAGTGCCCTTCTTGGGGTCCAAGAGACCCAGTACTTC. Its translation is CASSALLGVQETQYF.

This clonotype was observed a handful of times. V is TRBV18 and J is TRBJ2-7; D is perhaps TRBD1 (6 bases). The CDR3 extends over 12 amino acids. Germline V gene data show CDR1 as KGHSH and CDR2 as LQKENI. V lost 6 bases and J lost 5, with 11 bases in between. This chain's CDR3 is CASSPDRNEQYV. CDR3 bases: TGTGCCAGCTCGCCCGACAGGAACGAGCAGTACGTC.

The rearrangement uses TRBV2 and TRBJ1-1, with 7 bases aligning to TRBD1. The CDR3 covers 13 residues. Per the germline V gene, CDR1 is SNHLY and CDR2 is FYNNEI. V was clipped by 7 bases and J by 4 bases; unmatched bases: 6. This chain's CDR3 is CASTTGESTEAFF. In DNA, the CDR3 is TGTGCCAGCACCACAGGGGAGAGCACTGAAGCTTTCTTT.

CDR3 residues: CASSLNQGWGELFF. The CDR3 coding sequence is TGTGCCAGCAGCTTAAATCAGGGTTGGGGGGAGCTGTTTTTT. The chain couples TRBV7-3 to TRBJ2-2; D is perhaps TRBD1 (5 bases). Germline V CDR1 and CDR2: SGHTA, FQGTGA. The CDR3 covers 14 residues. Trimming shortened V by 1 base and J by 8 bases, and 11 bases separated the two germline ends.

This clonotype was found a few times. The J gene is TRBJ1-1, the V gene TRBV5-4; D uncertain. V was trimmed by 2 bases and J by 8 bases, leaving 10 bases between them. CDR3 length: 12 amino acids. Germline values: CDR1 SGHNT, CDR2 YYREEE (reference sequence). The CDR3 DNA reads TGTGCCAGCAGCTTTGCAGCCGGCGAAGCTTTCTTT. This codes for CASSFAAGEAFF. Combining the CDR3 with reference TRBV5-4 and TRBJ1-1 gives the whole variable domain ETGVTQSPTHLIKTRGQQVTLRCSSQSGHNTVSWYQQALGQGPQFIFQYYREEENGRGNFPPRFSGLQFPNYSSELNVNALELDDSALYLCASSFAAGEAFFGQGTRLTVV.

In this sample, this clonotype turned up a few times. The J gene is TRBJ2-5, the V gene TRBV28, with 7 bases lining up with TRBD2. CDR3 length: 14 residues. In germline, CDR1 is MDHEN, CDR2 SYDVKM. Unmatched junction bases numbered 8, after V lost 5 bases and J lost 5 bases. Here the CDR3 reads CASSVWGGTETQYF. For the CDR3, the DNA is TGTGCCAGCAGTGTTTGGGGGGGTACGGAGACCCAGTACTTC.

The V call is TRBV4-3, the J call TRBJ1-2; D gene ambiguous. Trimming took 0 bases from V and 1 from J, leaving 6 bases between them. Germline CDR1 reads LGHNA; CDR2 reads YSLEER. This CDR3 has 14 residues. This CDR3 reads CASSQEAFNYGYTF. CDR3 nucleotides: TGCGCCAGCAGCCAAGAAGCTTTTAACTATGGCTACACCTTC.

In this sample, this clonotype turned up a few times. V gene TRBV5-1 combines with J gene TRBJ1-4; the match to TRBD1 covers 9 bases. J was trimmed by 8 bases and V by 4 bases; bases with no gene match: 9. CDR1 is SGHRS and CDR2 is YFSETQ in the germline V gene. This CDR3 contains 15 residues. The CDR3 coding sequence is TGCGCCAGCAGCCGTAGTAGGACAGGGGAGGAAAAACTGTTTTTT. Amino acid sequence: CASSRSRTGEEKLFF.

The genes are TRBV12-3 or TRBV12-4 and TRBJ2-4; the match to TRBD2 covers 7 bases. V shed 3 bases and J 8 bases; nucleotides not matched to a gene: 4. This CDR3 comprises 13 residues. The CDR3 sequence is CASSFGGVDIQYF. CDR3 in DNA: TGTGCCAGCAGTTTTGGGGGGGTGGACATTCAGTACTTC.

This chain joins TRBV18 and TRBJ2-1; 7 bases fit TRBD2. Germline V CDR1 and CDR2: KGHSH, LQKENI. The trim removed 3 bases at V and 4 bases at J, leaving 12 bases unmatched. This CDR3 spans 17 amino acids. The CDR3 nucleotides read TGTGCCAGCTCACCGGTCCGTGGGACTACCCCGTACAATGAGCAGTTCTTC. Protein sequence: CASSPVRGTTPYNEQFF.